Given below is one TCR beta chain in context. What it binds is unknown. This specimen comes from a study of Graves' ophthalmopathy and Graves' hyperthyroidism. The study, taken as a whole, reports: Classification of ophthalmopathy versus stable hyperthyroidism by a 13-signature model yielded 85% to 90% sensitivity and around 80% specificity.

V gave up 6 bases and J gave up 5 bases, with 16 bases separating them. There are 13 residues in the CDR3. Germline CDR1 reads DFQATT; CDR2 reads SNEGSKA (reference sequence). Amplification of the TCR beta CDR3 regions used RNA transcripts (as template). RT-PCR in the first round used HTBI primers; a second-round multiplex PCR followed. MiXCR, run by TCRdb on the multiplex PCR reads, gives a single entry per CDR3 protein. The sample includes about 590,000 distinct CDR3 sequences, 35% to 45% of them seen just once. The sequence came from an adult man with Graves' hyperthyroidism. This chain uses TRBV20-1 with TRBJ2-5; unclear D gene. The sequenced sample was peripheral blood or thyroid tissue (not recorded which). The CDR3 loop reads CSASRTRRETQYF. The DNA of the CDR3 is TGCAGTGCCAGCAGAACACGACGGGAGACCCAGTACTTC.